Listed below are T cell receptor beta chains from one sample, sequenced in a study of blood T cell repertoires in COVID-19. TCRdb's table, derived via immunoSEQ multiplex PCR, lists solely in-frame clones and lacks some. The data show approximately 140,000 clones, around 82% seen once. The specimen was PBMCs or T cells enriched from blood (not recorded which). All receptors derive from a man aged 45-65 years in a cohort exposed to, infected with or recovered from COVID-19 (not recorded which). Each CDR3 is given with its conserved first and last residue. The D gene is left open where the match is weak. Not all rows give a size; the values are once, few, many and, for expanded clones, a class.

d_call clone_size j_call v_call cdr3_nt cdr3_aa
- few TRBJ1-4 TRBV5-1 TGCGCCAGCAGCTTGGGTGGAGCTAATGAAAAACTGTTTTTT CASSLGGANEKLFF
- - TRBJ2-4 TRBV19 TGTGCCAGTAGACAGGGCATACTAGCCAAAAACATTCAGTACTTC CASRQGILAKNIQYF
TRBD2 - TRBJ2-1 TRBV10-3 TGTGCCATCACTTCGACTAGCGGATCCTACAATGAGCAGTTCTTC CAITSTSGSYNEQFF
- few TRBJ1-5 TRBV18 TGTGCCAGCTCACCGGACAGAAGCAATCAGCCCCAGCATTTT CASSPDRSNQPQHF
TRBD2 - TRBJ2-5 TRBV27 TGTGCCAGCAGTCCGTTAGCGGGAGGGCCTGAGACCCAGTACTTC CASSPLAGGPETQYF
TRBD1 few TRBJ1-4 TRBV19 TGTGCCAGTAGTCCCAGGGGGCGTGCTAATGAAAAACTGTTTTTT CASSPRGRANEKLFF
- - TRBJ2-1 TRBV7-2 TGTGCCAGCAGCTTATTAGGGGCCTACAATGAGCAGTTCTTC CASSLLGAYNEQFF
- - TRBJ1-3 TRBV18 TGTGCCAGCTCACCAGTCCTCTCTGGAAACACCATATATTTT CASSPVLSGNTIYF
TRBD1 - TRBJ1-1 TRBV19 TGTGCCAGTAGCCGGGACAGGGGAAGCACTGAAGCTTTCTTT CASSRDRGSTEAFF
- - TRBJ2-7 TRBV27 TGTGCCAGCAGTTTCTTGACAGACTACGAGCAGTACTTC CASSFLTDYEQYF
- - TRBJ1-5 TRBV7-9 TGTGCCAGCAGCTTTGGGGGGGAAAGGGAGCCCCAGCATTTT CASSFGGEREPQHF
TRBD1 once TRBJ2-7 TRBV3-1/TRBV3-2 TGTGCCAGCAGCCAAGAAGGAAGGACAGGTAGCAAGCAGTACTTC CASSQEGRTGSKQYF
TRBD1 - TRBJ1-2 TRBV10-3 TGTGCCATCAGTGAGGACAGGGCCTATGATGATGGCTACACCTTC CAISEDRAYDDGYTF
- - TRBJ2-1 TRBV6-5 TGTGCCAGCAGCCGGGACACCCGCAACAATGAGCAGTTCTTC CASSRDTRNNEQFF
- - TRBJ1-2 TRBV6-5 TGTGCCAGCAGTTACAGGTCAGGGCATGGCTACACCTTC CASSYRSGHGYTF
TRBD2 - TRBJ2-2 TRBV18 TGTGCCAGCTCACGGGCCAGCAGCGGGAGTACGGCCGGGGAGCTGTTTTTT CASSRASSGSTAGELFF
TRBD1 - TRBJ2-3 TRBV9 TGTGCCAGCAGCGTAGCCTTGACAGGGTTGACAGATACGCAGTATTTT CASSVALTGLTDTQYF
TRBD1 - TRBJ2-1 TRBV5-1 TGCGCCAGCAGCGGTGGGGACAGGGGGCTTCGGAATGAGCAGTTCTTC CASSGGDRGLRNEQFF
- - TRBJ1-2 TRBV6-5 TGTGCCAGCAGTTACTCCTCGTGGGGGCTCTGGGGCTACACCTTC CASSYSSWGLWGYTF
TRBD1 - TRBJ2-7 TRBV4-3 TGCGCCAGCAGCCAAGAAGGGGGACAGACCTACGAGCAGTACTTC CASSQEGGQTYEQYF
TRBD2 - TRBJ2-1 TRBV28 TGTGCCAGCAGTTCACCGGGACTAGCGGGAGCAAATGAGCAGTTCTTC CASSSPGLAGANEQFF
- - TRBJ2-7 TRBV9 TGTGCCAGCAGCGCTGAATTCAGCTCCTACGAGCAGTACTTC CASSAEFSSYEQYF
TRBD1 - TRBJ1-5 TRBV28 TGTGCCAGCAGTTCCCAGGGGGGTCTAATTCAGCCCCAGCATTTT CASSSQGGLIQPQHF
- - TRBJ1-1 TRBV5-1 TGCGCCAGCAGCTTGTGGGAGGGCAGTCTCATGAACACTGAAGCTTTCTTT CASSLWEGSLMNTEAFF
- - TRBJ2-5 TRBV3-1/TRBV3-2 TGTGCCAGCAGCCAAAGTTGGGCCCGGGAGACCCAGTACTTC CASSQSWARETQYF
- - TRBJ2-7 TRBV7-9 TGTGCCAGCAGCTACCCCAATAGCCCCATCGAGCAGTACTTC CASSYPNSPIEQYF
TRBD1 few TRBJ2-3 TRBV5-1 TGCGCCAGCAGCCCGGGACAGAGCACAGATACGCAGTATTTT CASSPGQSTDTQYF
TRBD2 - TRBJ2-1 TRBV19 TGTGCCAGTAGTATTAGACTAGCGGGAGCCCCCTACACGGATGAGCAGTTCTTC CASSIRLAGAPYTDEQFF
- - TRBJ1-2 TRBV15 TGTGCCACCAGCAGAGAAGGGGTAAGGGATGGCTACACCTTC CATSREGVRDGYTF
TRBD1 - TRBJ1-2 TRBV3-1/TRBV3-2 TGTGCCAGCAGCCACGAGGACAGGATTGGATTAGGCTACACCTTC CASSHEDRIGLGYTF
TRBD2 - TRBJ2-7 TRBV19 TGTGCCAGTAGTGCTACTAGCGGGGGGTACGAGCAGTACTTC CASSATSGGYEQYF
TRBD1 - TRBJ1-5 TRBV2 TGTGCCAGCAGTAGGACAGGCTCCAATCAGCCCCAGCATTTT CASSRTGSNQPQHF
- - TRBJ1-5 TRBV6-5 TGTGCCAGCAGAAACAGGGCCACCAATCAGCCCCAGCATTTT CASRNRATNQPQHF
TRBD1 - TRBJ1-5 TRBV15 TGTGCCACCAGCAGTACAGGGGGAATTCAGCCCCAGCATTTT CATSSTGGIQPQHF
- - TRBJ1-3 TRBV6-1 TGTGCCAGCAGTGGCCGGACGGGGGGATCTGGAAACACCATATATTTT CASSGRTGGSGNTIYF
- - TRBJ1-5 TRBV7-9 TGTGCCAGCAGTTTAGGGCAGGGCCATCAGCCCCAGCATTTT CASSLGQGHQPQHF
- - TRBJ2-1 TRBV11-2 TGTGCCAGCAGCTTATTAGGCTGGGCCTCCTACAATGAGCAGTTCTTC CASSLLGWASYNEQFF
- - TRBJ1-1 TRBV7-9 TGTGCCAGCAGCTCCCCGGCGGGGCATTTTGAAGCTTTCTTT CASSSPAGHFEAFF
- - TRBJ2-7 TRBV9 TGTGCCAGCAGCGTAGCCCAGGGGTCCTACGAGCAGTACTTC CASSVAQGSYEQYF
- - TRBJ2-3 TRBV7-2 TGTGCCAGCAGCTCAAACATATTTACGCAGTATTTT CASSSNIFTQYF
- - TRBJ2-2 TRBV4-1 TGCGCCAGCAGCCAGGAATCAGGGGTGGGCGGGGAGCTGTTTTTT CASSQESGVGGELFF
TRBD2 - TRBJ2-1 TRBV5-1 TGCGCCAGCAGCTCTCTAGCGGGAGGGAATGAGCAGTTCTTC CASSSLAGGNEQFF
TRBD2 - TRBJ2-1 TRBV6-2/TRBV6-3 TGTGCCAGCAGTCGCGCGACTAGCGGGATTGGGCAGTTCTTC CASSRATSGIGQFF